This T cell receptor beta chain comes out of a study of shared clonotypes between healthy human individuals. Naive CD8 cells lacked CD45RO and underwent positive selection for CCR7, leaving out terminally differentiated effector memory CD45RA+ cells. Libraries were prepared by immunoSEQ multiplex PCR; TCRdb keeps only in-frame clonotypes and omits some of them. The data show about 2.2 million clones, with roughly 95% seen just once and 1.5% to 2% held by the top ten. The V gene's germline CDR1 is SGHVS and CDR2 FNYEAQ. The CDR3 has 16 amino acids. The V segment lost 4 bases and the J segment 7 bases; nucleotides outside the gene matches: 8.

The sequence was obtained from a man younger than 35 in good health. Some clones in this sample may be carry-over from other donors' samples. The specimen sequenced was naive CD8+ T cells from PBMCs. The gene calls are TRBV7-6 and TRBJ2-2; 11 nucleotides line up with TRBD2. The DNA of the CDR3 is TGTGCCAGCAGCTCGAATAGCGGGAGGGCCGTCGGGGAGCTGTTTTTT. This gives the protein CASSSNSGRAVGELFF.